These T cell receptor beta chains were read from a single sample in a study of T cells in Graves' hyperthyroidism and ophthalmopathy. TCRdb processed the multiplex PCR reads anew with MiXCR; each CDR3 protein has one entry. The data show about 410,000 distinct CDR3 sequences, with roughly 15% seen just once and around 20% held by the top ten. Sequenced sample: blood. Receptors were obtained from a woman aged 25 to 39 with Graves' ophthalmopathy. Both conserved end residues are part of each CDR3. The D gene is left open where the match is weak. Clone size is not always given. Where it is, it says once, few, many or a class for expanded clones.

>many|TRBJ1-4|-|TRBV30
CAWGATNEKLFF
TGTGCCTGGGGTGCAACTAATGAAAAACTGTTTTTT
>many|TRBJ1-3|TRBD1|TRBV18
CASQQGLSGNTIYF
TGTGCCAGTCAACAGGGGCTCTCTGGAAACACCATATATTTT
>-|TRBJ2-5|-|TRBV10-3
CAISESGRTQYF
TGTGCCATCAGTGAGTCCGGCAGGACCCAGTACTTC
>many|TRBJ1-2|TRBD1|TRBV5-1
CASSPEGPGGDYTF
TGCGCCAGCAGCCCTGAGGGCCCAGGGGGCGACTACACCTTC
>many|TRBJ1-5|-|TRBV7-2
CASTLAQNNQPQHF
TGTGCCAGCACCTTAGCACAGAACAATCAGCCCCAGCATTTT
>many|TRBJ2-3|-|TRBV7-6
CASSLGRGDTQYF
TGTGCCAGCAGCTTAGGTCGGGGGGATACGCAGTATTTT
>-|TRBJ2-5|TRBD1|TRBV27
CASRARQGEETQYF
TGTGCCAGCAGGGCCCGACAGGGAGAAGAGACCCAGTACTTC
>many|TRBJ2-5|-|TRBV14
CASSRNGRQETQYF
TGTGCCAGCAGCCGGAATGGACGGCAAGAGACCCAGTACTTC
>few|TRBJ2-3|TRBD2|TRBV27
CASSLLGLAGGQGTDTQYF
TGTGCCAGCAGTTTATTGGGACTAGCGGGGGGGCAGGGCACAGATACGCAGTATTTT
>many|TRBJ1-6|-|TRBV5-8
CASSLAGALTIRSPLHF
TGTGCCAGCAGCTTGGCAGGGGCCCTCACTATCCGGTCACCCCTCCACTTT
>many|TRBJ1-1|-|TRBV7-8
CASSPGKQPKAEAFF
TGTGCCAGCAGCCCGGGAAAACAGCCTAAGGCTGAAGCTTTCTTT
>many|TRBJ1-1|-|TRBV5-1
CASSLRQKNTEAFF
TGCGCCAGCAGCTTGCGACAGAAAAACACTGAAGCTTTCTTT
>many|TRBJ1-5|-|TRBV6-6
CASSYGLLNQPQHF
TGTGCCAGCAGTTACGGGTTGTTGAATCAGCCCCAGCATTTT
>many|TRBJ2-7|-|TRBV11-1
CASSLESGYEQYF
TGTGCCAGCAGCTTAGAGTCAGGCTACGAGCAGTACTTC
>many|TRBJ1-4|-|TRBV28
CASRLSLGGGEKLFF
TGTGCCAGCAGGCTCTCTTTGGGAGGAGGTGAAAAACTGTTTTTT
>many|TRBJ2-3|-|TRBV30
CAWSLGTDTQYF
TGTGCCTGGAGTTTAGGCACAGATACGCAGTATTTT
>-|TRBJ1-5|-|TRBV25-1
CASSESPSQPQHF
TGTGCCAGCAGTGAATCCCCGTCTCAGCCCCAGCATTTT
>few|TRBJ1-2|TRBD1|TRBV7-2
CASSSNPGQGPGGYTF
TGTGCCAGCAGCTCCAACCCGGGACAGGGGCCGGGAGGCTACACCTTC